The 6 T cell receptor beta chains given below trace back to one sample, sequenced in a study of T-cell memory formation after mild COVID-19. MiXCR was run by TCRdb on the 5' RACE reads, yielding one entry per CDR3 protein. The sample holds roughly 250,000 distinct CDR3 sequences, about a sixth seen once. The sequencing input was PBMCs or a T cell subset sorted from them (not recorded which). All receptors derive from a man aged 18 to 35 who had mild COVID-19 (a few samples of this study predate the infection). Cell type and time point are not known.

The genes are TRBV6-6 and TRBJ1-2; 8 nucleotides align to TRBD1. This CDR3 contains 13 residues. Trimming removed 5 bases from V and 7 bases from J; junction bases left unmatched: 6. Germline V CDR1 and CDR2: MNHNY, SVGAGI (reference sequence). The CDR3: CASSLQGAGGYTF. CDR3 DNA sequence: TGTGCCAGCAGTCTCCAGGGGGCAGGTGGCTACACCTTC.

This clonotype was picked up a small number of times. This chain links TRBV12-3 or TRBV12-4 with TRBJ2-5; 10 bases are shared with TRBD2. With 5 bases clipped from V and 5 bases from J, the junction kept 14 bases outside the gene matches. The CDR3 sequence is 17 residues long. This CDR3 reads CASSRLGLAGAYETQYF. The CDR3, as DNA: TGTGCCAGCAGTAGGCTGGGGCTAGCGGGGGCCTATGAGACCCAGTACTTC.

This clonotype was seen at least ten times. V and J are TRBV15 and TRBJ2-2; possibly TRBD1 for D (5 bases). Trimming shortened V by 5 bases and J by 5 bases, and 9 bases separated the two germline ends. CDR3 size: 13 residues. Germline CDR1 and CDR2: LNHNV and YYDKDF (reference sequence). For the CDR3, the DNA is TGTGCCACCAGCTTTAGGGGAACCGGGGAGCTGTTTTTT. Translating it yields CATSFRGTGELFF.

This clonotype has at least ten counts. CDR3 amino acids: CASSYEGSTEAFF. DNA for the CDR3: TGTGCCAGCAGCTATGAGGGGAGCACTGAAGCTTTCTTT. The chain employs TRBV7-9 and TRBJ1-1; D might be TRBD1 (5 bases). This CDR3 spans 13 amino acids. Germline lookup yields CDR1 SEHNR and CDR2 FQNEAQ (reference sequence). Between the trimmed V and J ends, which lost 4 bases and 4 bases, there was a span of 10 bases.

This clonotype came up a few times. The chain carries TRBV7-3 and TRBJ2-3; 12 bases match TRBD2. The CDR3 consists of 20 residues. Germline lookup yields CDR1 SGHTA and CDR2 FQGTGA. Losses at the gene ends were 4 bases for V and 4 bases for J; bases not matched to a gene: 18. The CDR3 DNA sequence: TGTGCCAGCAGCTCCACGGCCCCTAGCGGGGGGGCCTTCGCGGCAGATACGCAGTATTTT. This translates into CASSSTAPSGGAFAADTQYF.

Only a few counts were recorded for this clonotype. The chain recombines TRBV20-1 with TRBJ1-3, with no clear D. The CDR3 runs 10 residues. The V end lost 1 base, the J end lost 8 bases, and 3 bases lay between the germline ends. CDR1 and CDR2 (germline): DFQATT, SNEGSKA (reference sequence). The CDR3 DNA sequence: TGCAGTGCTAGAGCGGACACCATATATTTT. This translates into CSARADTIYF.